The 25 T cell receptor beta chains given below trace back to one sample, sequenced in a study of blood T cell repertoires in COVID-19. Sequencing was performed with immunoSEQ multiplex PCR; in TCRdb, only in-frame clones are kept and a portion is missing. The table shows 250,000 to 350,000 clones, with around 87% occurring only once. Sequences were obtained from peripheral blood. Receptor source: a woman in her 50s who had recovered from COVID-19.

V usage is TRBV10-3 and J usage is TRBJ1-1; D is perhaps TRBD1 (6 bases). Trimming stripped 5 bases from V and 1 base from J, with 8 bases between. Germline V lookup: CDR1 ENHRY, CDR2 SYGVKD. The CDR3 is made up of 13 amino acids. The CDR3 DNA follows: TGTGCCATCAGTTCGACAGGGAACACTGAAGCTTTCTTT. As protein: CAISSTGNTEAFF.

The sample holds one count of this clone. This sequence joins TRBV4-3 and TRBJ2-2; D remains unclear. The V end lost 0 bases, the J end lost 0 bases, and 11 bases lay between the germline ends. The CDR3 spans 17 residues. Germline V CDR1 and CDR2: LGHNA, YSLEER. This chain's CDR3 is CASSQDLRPANTGELFF. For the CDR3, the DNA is TGCGCCAGCAGCCAAGATTTGCGTCCCGCGAACACCGGGGAGCTGTTTTTT.

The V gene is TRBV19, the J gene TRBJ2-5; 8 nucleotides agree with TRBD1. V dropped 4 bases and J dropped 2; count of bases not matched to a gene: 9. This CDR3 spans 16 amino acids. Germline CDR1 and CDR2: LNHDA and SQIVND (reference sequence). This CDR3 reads CASSTIPRQGQETQYF. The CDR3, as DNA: TGTGCCAGTAGTACTATTCCACGACAGGGGCAAGAGACCCAGTACTTC.

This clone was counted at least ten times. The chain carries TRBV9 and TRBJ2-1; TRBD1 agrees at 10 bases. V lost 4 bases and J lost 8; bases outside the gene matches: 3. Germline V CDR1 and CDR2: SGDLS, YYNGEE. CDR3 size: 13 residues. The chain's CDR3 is CASSPGTGDEQFF. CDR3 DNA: TGTGCCAGCAGCCCCGGGACAGGGGATGAGCAGTTCTTC.

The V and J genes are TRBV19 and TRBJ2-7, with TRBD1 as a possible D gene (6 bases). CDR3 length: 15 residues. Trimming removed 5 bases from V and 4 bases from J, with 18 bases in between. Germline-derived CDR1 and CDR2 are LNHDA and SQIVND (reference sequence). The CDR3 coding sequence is TGTGCCAGTAGTTCATCCGGGACAAGAGGGTACGAGCAGTACTTC. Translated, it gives CASSSSGTRGYEQYF.

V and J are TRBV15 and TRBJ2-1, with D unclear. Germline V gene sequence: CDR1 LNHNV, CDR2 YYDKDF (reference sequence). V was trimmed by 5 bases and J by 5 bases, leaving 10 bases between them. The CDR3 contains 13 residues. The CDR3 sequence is CATSAIPHNEQFF. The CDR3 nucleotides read TGTGCCACCAGCGCGATTCCCCACAATGAGCAGTTCTTC.

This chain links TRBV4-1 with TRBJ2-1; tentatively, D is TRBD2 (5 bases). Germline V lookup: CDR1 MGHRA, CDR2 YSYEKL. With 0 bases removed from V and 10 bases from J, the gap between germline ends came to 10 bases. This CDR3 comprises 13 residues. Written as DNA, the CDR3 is TGCGCCAGCAGCCAAGATCTCGGGGAGGAGCAGTTCTTC. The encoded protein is CASSQDLGEEQFF.

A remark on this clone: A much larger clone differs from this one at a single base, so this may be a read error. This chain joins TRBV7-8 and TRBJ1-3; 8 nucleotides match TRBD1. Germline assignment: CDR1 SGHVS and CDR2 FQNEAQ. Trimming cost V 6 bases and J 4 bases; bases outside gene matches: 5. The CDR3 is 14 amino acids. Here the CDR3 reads CASSSGGAGNTIYF. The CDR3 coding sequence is TGTGCCAGCAGTTCAGGGGGCGCGGGAAACACCATATATTTT.

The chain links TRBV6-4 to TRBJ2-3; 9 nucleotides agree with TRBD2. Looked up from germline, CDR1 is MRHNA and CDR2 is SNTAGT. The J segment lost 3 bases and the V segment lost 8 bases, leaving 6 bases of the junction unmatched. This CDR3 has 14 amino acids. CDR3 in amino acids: CASSASGDTDTQYF. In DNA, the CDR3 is TGTGCCAGCTCGGCTAGCGGGGATACAGATACGCAGTATTTT.

CDR3 residues: CASSFVYGYTF. The DNA for the CDR3 is TGTGCCAGCAGTTTCGTCTATGGCTACACCTTC. The V and J genes are TRBV27 and TRBJ1-2, with D unresolved. This CDR3 has 11 amino acids. Trimming took 3 bases from V and 4 from J, leaving 3 bases between them. The germline CDR1 and CDR2 sequences are MNHEY and SMNVEV (reference sequence).

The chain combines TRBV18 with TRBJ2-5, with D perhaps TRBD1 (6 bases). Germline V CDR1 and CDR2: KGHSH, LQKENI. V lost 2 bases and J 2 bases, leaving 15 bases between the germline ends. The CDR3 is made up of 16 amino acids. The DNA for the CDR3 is TGTGCCAGCTCACCAAGGCTGGACAGCCAACAAGAGACCCAGTACTTC. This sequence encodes CASSPRLDSQQETQYF.

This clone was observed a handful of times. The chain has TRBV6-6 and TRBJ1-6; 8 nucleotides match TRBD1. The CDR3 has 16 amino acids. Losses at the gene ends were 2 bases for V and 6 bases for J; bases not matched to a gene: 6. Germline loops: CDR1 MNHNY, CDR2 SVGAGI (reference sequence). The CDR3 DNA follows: TGTGCCAGCAGTTACGTCAGGGGGCGTCTTAATTCACCCCTCCACTTT. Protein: CASSYVRGRLNSPLHF.

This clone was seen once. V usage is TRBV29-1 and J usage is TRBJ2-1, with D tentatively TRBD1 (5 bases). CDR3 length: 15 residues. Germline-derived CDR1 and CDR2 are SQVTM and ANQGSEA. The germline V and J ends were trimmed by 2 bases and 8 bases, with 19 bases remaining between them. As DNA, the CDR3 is TGCAGCGTTGAACTGTGGCAGGGTCTTTTCCATGAGCAGTTCTTC. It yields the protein CSVELWQGLFHEQFF.

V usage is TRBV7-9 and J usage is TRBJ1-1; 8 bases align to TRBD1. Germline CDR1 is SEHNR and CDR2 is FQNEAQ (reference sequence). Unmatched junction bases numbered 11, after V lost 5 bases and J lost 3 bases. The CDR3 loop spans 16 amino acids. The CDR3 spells CASSRRGSGGDTEAFF. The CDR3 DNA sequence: TGTGCCAGCAGCAGGAGGGGGTCAGGGGGCGACACTGAAGCTTTCTTT.

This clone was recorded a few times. CDR3 amino acids: CSASKAPGEKLFF. In DNA form, the CDR3 reads TGCAGTGCTAGTAAGGCTCCGGGTGAAAAACTGTTTTTT. The chain is built from TRBV20-1 and TRBJ1-4, with unresolved D. This CDR3 comprises 13 residues. The germline V gene has CDR1 DFQATT and CDR2 SNEGSKA (reference sequence). V was cut by 3 bases and J by 7 bases, with 12 bases left in between.

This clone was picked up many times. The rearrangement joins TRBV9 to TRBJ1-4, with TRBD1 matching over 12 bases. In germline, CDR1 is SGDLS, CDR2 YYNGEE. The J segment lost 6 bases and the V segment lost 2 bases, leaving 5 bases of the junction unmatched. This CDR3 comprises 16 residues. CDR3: CASSVGDRGQYEKLFF. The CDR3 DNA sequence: TGTGCCAGCAGCGTTGGGGACAGGGGGCAATATGAAAAACTGTTTTTT.

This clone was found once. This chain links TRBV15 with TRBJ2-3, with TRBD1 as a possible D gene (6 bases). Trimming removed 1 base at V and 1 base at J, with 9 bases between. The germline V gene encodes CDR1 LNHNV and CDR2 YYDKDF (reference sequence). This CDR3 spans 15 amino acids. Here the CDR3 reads CATSRAPGGTDTQYF. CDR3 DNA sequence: TGTGCCACCAGCAGAGCCCCAGGGGGCACAGATACGCAGTATTTT. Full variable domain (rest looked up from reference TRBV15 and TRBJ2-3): DAMVIQNPRYQVTQFGKPVTLSCSQTLNHNVMYWYQQKSSQAPKLLFHYYDKDFNNEADTPDNFQSRRPNTSFCFLDIRSPGLGDTAMYLCATSRAPGGTDTQYFGPGTRLTVL.

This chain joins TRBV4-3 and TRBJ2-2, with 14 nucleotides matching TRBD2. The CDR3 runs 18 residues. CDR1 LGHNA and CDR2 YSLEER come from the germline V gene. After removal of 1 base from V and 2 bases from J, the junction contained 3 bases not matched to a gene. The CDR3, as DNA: TGCGCCAGCAGCCAAGGGACTAGCGGGGGGATAAACACCGGGGAGCTGTTTTTT. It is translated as CASSQGTSGGINTGELFF.

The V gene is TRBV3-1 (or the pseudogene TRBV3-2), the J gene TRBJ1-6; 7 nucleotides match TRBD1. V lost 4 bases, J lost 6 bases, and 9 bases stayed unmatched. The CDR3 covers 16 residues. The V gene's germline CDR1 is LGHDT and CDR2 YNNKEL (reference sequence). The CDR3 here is CASSRQTGKGNSPLHF. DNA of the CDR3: TGTGCCAGCAGCCGACAGACAGGGAAGGGTAATTCACCCCTCCACTTT.

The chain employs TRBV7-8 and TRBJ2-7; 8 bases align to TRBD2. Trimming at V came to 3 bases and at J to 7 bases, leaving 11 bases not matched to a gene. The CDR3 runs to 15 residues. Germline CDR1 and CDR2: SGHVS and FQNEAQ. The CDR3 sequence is CASSLGAAGAGEQYF. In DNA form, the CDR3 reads TGTGCCAGCAGCTTGGGGGCAGCGGGGGCGGGGGAGCAGTACTTC.

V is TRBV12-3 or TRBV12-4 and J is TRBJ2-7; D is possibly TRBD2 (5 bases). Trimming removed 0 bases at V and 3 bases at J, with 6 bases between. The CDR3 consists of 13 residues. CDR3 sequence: CASSLARDYEQYF. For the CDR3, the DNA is TGTGCCAGCAGTTTAGCCCGGGACTACGAGCAGTACTTC.

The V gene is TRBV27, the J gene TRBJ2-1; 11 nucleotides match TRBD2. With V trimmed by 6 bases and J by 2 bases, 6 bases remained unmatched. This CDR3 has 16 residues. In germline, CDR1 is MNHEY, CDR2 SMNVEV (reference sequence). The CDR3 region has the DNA TGTGCCAGCAGACTACTAGCGGGAGTCCCCTACAATGAGCAGTTCTTC. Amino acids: CASRLLAGVPYNEQFF.

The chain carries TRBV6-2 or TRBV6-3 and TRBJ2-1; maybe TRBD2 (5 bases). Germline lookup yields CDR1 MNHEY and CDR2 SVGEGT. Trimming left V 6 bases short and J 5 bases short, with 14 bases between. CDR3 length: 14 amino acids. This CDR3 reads CASSTGIPNNEQFF. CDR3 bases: TGTGCCAGCAGCACCGGGATCCCAAACAATGAGCAGTTCTTC.

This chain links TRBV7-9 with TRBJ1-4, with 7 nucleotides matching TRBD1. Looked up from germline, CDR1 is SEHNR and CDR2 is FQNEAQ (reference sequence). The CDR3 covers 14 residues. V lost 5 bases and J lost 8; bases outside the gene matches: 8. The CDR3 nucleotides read TGTGCCAGCAGCCAGACGACAGGGCTAGAAAAACTGTTTTTT. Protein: CASSQTTGLEKLFF.

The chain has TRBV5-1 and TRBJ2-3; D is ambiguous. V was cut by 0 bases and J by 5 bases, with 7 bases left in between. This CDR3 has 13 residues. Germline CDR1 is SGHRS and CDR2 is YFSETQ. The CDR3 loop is CASSLVWRDTQYF. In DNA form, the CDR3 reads TGCGCCAGCAGCTTGGTATGGAGAGATACGCAGTATTTT.